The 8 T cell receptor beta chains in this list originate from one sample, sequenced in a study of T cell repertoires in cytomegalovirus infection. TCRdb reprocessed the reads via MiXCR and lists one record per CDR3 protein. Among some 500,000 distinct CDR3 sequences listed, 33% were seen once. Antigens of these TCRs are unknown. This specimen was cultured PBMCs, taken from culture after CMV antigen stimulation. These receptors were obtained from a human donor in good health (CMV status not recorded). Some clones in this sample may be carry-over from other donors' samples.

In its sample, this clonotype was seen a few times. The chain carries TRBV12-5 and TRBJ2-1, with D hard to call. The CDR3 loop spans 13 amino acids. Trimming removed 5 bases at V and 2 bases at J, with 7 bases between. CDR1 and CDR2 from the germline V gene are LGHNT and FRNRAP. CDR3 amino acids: CASGIRTYNEQFF. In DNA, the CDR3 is TGTGCTAGTGGTATCCGTACCTACAATGAGCAGTTCTTC.

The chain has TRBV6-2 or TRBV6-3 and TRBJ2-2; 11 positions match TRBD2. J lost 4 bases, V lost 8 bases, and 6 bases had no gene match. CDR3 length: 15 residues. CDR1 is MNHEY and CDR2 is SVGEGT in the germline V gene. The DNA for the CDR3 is TGTGCCAGCCGCTGGGGGACTAGCGGCACCGGGGAGCTGTTTTTT. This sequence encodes CASRWGTSGTGELFF.

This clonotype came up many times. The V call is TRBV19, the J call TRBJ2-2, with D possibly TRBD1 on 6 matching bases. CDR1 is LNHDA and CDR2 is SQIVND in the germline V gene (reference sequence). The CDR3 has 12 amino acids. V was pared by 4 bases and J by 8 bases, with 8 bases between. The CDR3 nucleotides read TGTGCCAGTAGTACCCAGGGGGGGGAGCTGTTTTTT. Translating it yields CASSTQGGELFF.

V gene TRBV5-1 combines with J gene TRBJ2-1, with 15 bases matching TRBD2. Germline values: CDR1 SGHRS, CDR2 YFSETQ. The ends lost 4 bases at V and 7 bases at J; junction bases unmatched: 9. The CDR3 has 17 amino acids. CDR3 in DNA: TGCGCCAGCAGCCCGGGGACTAGCGGGAGGCCGGGGAATGAGCAGTTCTTC. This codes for CASSPGTSGRPGNEQFF.

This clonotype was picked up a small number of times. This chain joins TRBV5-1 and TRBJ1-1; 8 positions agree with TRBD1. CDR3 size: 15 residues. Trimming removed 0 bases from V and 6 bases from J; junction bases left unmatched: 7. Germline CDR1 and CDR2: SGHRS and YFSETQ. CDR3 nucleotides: TGCGCCAGCAGCTTGGATCCGGACAGGGTGGCTGAAGCTTTCTTT. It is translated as CASSLDPDRVAEAFF.

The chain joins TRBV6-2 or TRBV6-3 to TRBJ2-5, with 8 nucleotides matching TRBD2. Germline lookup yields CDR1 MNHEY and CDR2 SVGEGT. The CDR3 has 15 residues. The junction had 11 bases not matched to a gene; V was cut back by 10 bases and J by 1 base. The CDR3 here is CAIGGGFGPQETQYF. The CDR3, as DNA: TGTGCCATCGGGGGGGGATTTGGGCCCCAAGAGACCCAGTACTTC.

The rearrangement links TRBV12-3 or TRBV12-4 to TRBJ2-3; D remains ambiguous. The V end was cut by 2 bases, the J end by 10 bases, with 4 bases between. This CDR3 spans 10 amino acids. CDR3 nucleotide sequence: TGTGCCAGCAGTTTACAGGCGCAGTATTTT. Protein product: CASSLQAQYF.

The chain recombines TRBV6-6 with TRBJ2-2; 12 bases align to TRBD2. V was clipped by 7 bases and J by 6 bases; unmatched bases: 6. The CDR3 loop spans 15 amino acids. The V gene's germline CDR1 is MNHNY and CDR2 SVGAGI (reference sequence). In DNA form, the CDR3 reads TGTGCCAGCACCCCACTAGCGGGAGGCGCCGGGGAGCTGTTTTTT. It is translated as CASTPLAGGAGELFF.